This entry lists 5 T cell receptor beta chains sequenced from one sample in a study of sequential checkpoint blockade in melanoma. Only in-frame clones appear in the TCRdb table, and some are missing; sequencing was by immunoSEQ multiplex PCR. Of some 7,000 clones listed, around 24% are singletons. Treatment described: randomized to nivolumab then ipilimumab (arm A) or the reverse (arm B). The specimen comprised tumor tissue (inferred from file names), sampled from a patient given nivolumab and ipilimumab in sequence. The receptors stem from a human donor with melanoma.

The genes are TRBV23-1 and TRBJ2-6; 8 bases fit TRBD1. TRBV23-1 counts as an open reading frame of uncertain function. Unmatched junction bases numbered 13, after V lost 2 bases and J lost 4 bases. The CDR3 consists of 19 residues. The CDR3 is CASSQSPPRTGPGANVLTF. The CDR3 DNA is TGCGCCAGCAGTCAAAGCCCCCCGAGGACAGGGCCCGGGGCCAACGTCCTGACTTTC.

The V call is TRBV4-1, the J call TRBJ2-1, with D possibly matching TRBD1 (6 bases). CDR3 length equals 17 residues. The ends were cut back, 1 base at V and 5 bases at J, with 18 bases in the middle. Germline V gene lookup returns CDR1 MGHRA and CDR2 YSYEKL. CDR3 sequence (DNA): TGCGCCAGCAGCCAAGTCCTGGGGGCCTCGATCAACAATGAGCAGTTCTTC. Translating gives CASSQVLGASINNEQFF.

This clone was seen more than once but under ten times. An end of the junction does not agree with germline; a read error may underlie this. The gene calls are TRBV15 and TRBJ2-3; 13 nucleotides match TRBD2. The germline gives CDR1 LNHNV, CDR2 YYDKDF (reference sequence). CDR3 length: 16 residues. The CDR3 sequence is CASSTGTSGVSSTQYF. The CDR3 DNA follows: TGTGCCAGCAGCACGGGGACTAGCGGGGTCTCAAGTACGCAGTATTTT.

This clone came up a few times. The J gene is TRBJ2-7, the V gene TRBV19, with D maybe TRBD1 (6 bases). Germline V gene data show CDR1 as LNHDA and CDR2 as SQIVND (reference sequence). CDR3 length: 13 residues. V lost 5 bases and J lost 6, with 14 bases in between. The CDR3 region is CASSASTGTEQYV. Written as DNA, the CDR3 is TGTGCCAGTAGTGCAAGTACAGGGACCGAGCAGTACGTC.

The chain combines TRBV6-8 with TRBJ2-1; TRBD1 is a possible D gene (6 bases). CDR1 is MNHGY and CDR2 is SAAAGT in the germline V gene. The CDR3 has 14 amino acids. Trimming cost V 7 bases and J 4 bases, with 14 bases left between them. The CDR3 loop is CASTIQGPYNEQFF. CDR3 bases: TGTGCCAGCACCATACAGGGACCTTACAATGAGCAGTTCTTC.